These 2 T cell receptor beta chains were all obtained from the same sample, sequenced in a study of blood T cell repertoires in COVID-19. Produced via immunoSEQ multiplex PCR; TCRdb's table is partial and in-frame only. This table has roughly 100,000 clones, 84% appearing once. Material for sequencing was peripheral blood. These receptors all come from a human donor in a cohort sampled during active or convalescent COVID-19.

The chain joins TRBV29-1 to TRBJ2-1; 7 bases align to TRBD2. This CDR3 is built from 12 residues. Per germline, CDR1 SQVTM and CDR2 ANQGSEA. V was pared by 4 bases and J by 8 bases, with 5 bases of the junction left unmatched. The CDR3 DNA is TGCAGCGTTGGGGGGGGGTACCATGAGCAGTTCTTC. Protein sequence: CSVGGGYHEQFF.

The V gene is TRBV28, the J gene TRBJ1-5; D is unclear. CDR1 is MDHEN, CDR2 SYDVKM, per germline. The CDR3 has 12 amino acids. V lost 5 bases and J 7 bases, leaving 9 bases between the germline ends. The CDR3 coding sequence is TGTGCCAGCAGTAATACCGGGCAGCCCCAGCATTTT. As protein: CASSNTGQPQHF. Drawing the rest from reference TRBV28 and TRBJ1-5, the complete variable domain is DVKVTQSSRYLVKRTGEKVFLECVQDMDHENMFWYRQDPGLGLRLIYFSYDVKMKEKGDIPEGYSVSREKKERFSLILESASTNQTSMYLCASSNTGQPQHFGDGTRLSIL.